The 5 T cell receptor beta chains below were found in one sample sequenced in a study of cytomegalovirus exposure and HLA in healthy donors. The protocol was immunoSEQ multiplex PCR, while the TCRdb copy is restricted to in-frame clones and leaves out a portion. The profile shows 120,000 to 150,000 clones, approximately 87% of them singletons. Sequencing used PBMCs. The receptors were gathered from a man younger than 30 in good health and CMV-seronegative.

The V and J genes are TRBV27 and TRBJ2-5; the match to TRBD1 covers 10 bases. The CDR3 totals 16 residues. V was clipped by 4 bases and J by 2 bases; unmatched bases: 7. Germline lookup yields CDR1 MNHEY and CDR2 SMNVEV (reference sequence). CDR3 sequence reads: CASSSWDRGRQETQYF. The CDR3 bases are TGTGCCAGCAGTTCATGGGACAGGGGACGTCAAGAGACCCAGTACTTC.

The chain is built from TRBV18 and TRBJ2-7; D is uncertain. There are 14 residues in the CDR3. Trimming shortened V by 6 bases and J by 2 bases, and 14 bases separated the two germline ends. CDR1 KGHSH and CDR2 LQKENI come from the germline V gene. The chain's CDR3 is CASSPGSLTYEQYF. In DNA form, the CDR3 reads TGTGCCAGCTCCCCCGGGTCCCTAACCTACGAGCAGTACTTC.

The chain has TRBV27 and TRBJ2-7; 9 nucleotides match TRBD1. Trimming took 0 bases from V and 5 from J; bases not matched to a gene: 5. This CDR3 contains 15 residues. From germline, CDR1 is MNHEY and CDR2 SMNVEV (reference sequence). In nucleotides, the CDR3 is TGTGCCAGCAGTTTATCGTGGGACAGGGCCGACGAGCAGTACTTC. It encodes CASSLSWDRADEQYF.

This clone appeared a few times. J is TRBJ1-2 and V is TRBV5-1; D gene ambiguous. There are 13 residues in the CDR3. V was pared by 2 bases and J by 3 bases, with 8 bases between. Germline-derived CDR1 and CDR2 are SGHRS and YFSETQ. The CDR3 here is CASSFGEDYGYTF. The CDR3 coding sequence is TGCGCCAGCAGCTTCGGAGAAGACTATGGCTACACCTTC. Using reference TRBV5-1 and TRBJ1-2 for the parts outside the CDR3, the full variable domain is KAGVTQTPRYLIKTRGQQVTLSCSPISGHRSVSWYQQTPGQGLQFLFEYFSETQRNKGNFPGRFSGRQFSNSRSEMNVSTLELGDSALYLCASSFGEDYGYTFGSGTRLTVV.

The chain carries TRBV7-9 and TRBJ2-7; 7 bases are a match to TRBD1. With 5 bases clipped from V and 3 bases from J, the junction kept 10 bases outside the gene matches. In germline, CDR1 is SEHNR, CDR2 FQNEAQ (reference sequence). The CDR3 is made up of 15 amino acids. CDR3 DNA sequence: TGTGCCAGCAGCCCCAGACAGGGCCTGGGCTACGAGCAGTACTTC. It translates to CASSPRQGLGYEQYF.